Listed below are T cell receptor beta chains from one sample, sequenced in a study of T cell responses to AZD1222 COVID-19 vaccine. TCRdb keeps only in-frame clones here, not all; method: immunoSEQ multiplex PCR. The sample has approximately 150,000 clones, 93% seen once. Sequenced material: peripheral blood, taken on day 0 of AZD1222 vaccination. The origin of the receptors is an adult in good health. Each CDR3 is given with its conserved first and last residue. The D gene is left open where the match is weak. For some rows the clone size is stated as once, few or many, or as a class when expanded; others skip it.

clone size	V gene	D gene	J gene	CDR3 protein	CDR3 DNA
NA	TRBV5-4	NA	TRBJ2-5	CASSLGAGLQETQYF	TGTGCCAGCAGCTTGGGGGCGGGACTCCAAGAGACCCAGTACTTC
NA	TRBV2	TRBD2	TRBJ2-1	CASVLTSGRLEQFF	TGTGCCAGCGTATTAACTAGCGGGAGACTTGAGCAGTTCTTC
NA	TRBV27	TRBD1	TRBJ2-7	CASSFRDRHYEQYF	TGTGCCAGCAGTTTCCGGGACAGACACTACGAGCAGTACTTC
NA	TRBV28	NA	TRBJ1-1	CASSPRRTEAFF	TGTGCCAGCAGTCCCCGACGGACTGAAGCTTTCTTT
NA	TRBV9	NA	TRBJ1-1	CASSVSGVQNTEAFF	TGTGCCAGCAGCGTATCGGGTGTACAGAACACTGAAGCTTTCTTT
NA	TRBV6-6	NA	TRBJ2-7	CASRAGEGRSYEQYF	TGTGCCAGCAGGGCAGGGGAGGGTAGGTCCTACGAGCAGTACTTC
NA	TRBV24-1	NA	TRBJ2-1	CATSAITGNGRNEQFF	TGTGCCACCAGTGCAATCACAGGGAACGGACGGAATGAGCAGTTCTTC
NA	TRBV21-1	NA	TRBJ1-2	CASSPRGTTAYGYTF	TGTGCCAGCAGCCCCCGAGGGACAACCGCATATGGCTACACCTTC
NA	TRBV9	TRBD1	TRBJ1-2	CASSVTQGVDYGYTF	TGTGCCAGCAGCGTTACACAGGGGGTCGACTATGGCTACACCTTC
NA	TRBV9	NA	TRBJ1-6	CASSVVENSPLHF	TGTGCCAGCAGCGTAGTTGAGAATTCACCCCTCCACTTT
NA	TRBV11-2	TRBD1	TRBJ1-1	CASSLGQGPPWDTEAFF	TGTGCCAGCAGCCTGGGACAGGGGCCACCTTGGGATACTGAAGCTTTCTTT
NA	TRBV30	TRBD1	TRBJ1-5	CAWSVLAGGQPQHF	TGTGCCTGGAGTGTATTGGCAGGGGGGCAGCCCCAGCATTTT
once	TRBV28	NA	TRBJ1-5	CASSGRGYQPQHF	TGTGCCAGCAGTGGGAGGGGTTATCAGCCCCAGCATTTT
NA	TRBV2	TRBD2	TRBJ2-3	CASSRPSGGTDTQYF	TGTGCCAGCAGTAGACCTAGCGGTGGCACAGATACGCAGTATTTT
NA	TRBV24-1	NA	TRBJ1-4	CATSDRETDCEKLFF	TGTGCCACCAGTGATCGGGAGACGGACTGCGAAAAACTGTTTTTT
NA	TRBV28	TRBD1	TRBJ2-7	CASRTGTGDTYEQYF	TGTGCCAGCAGAACCGGGACAGGGGACACCTACGAGCAGTACTTC
few	TRBV30	NA	TRBJ1-1	CAWEENTEAFF	TGTGCCTGGGAGGAGAACACTGAAGCTTTCTTT
NA	TRBV7-9	NA	TRBJ1-5	CASSSLGQPQHF	TGTGCCAGCAGCTCCTTGGGTCAGCCCCAGCATTTT
NA	TRBV5-8	NA	TRBJ1-1	CASSLRGNAFF	TGTGCCAGCAGCTTGAGGGGAAATGCTTTCTTT
NA	TRBV7-2	TRBD2	TRBJ2-1	CASSLGTSVSYNEQFF	TGTGCCAGCAGCTTAGGGACTAGCGTCTCCTACAATGAGCAGTTCTTC
once	TRBV5-1	NA	TRBJ1-4	CASSLTVPYEKLFF	TGCGCCAGCAGCTTGACGGTACCATATGAAAAACTGTTTTTT
NA	TRBV5-1	NA	TRBJ1-4	CASSLPAEKLFF	TGCGCCAGCAGCTTGCCCGCCGAAAAACTGTTTTTT
NA	TRBV9	NA	TRBJ2-2	CASSVSTSGELFF	TGTGCCAGCAGCGTCTCGACTAGCGGGGAGCTGTTTTTT
NA	TRBV6-6	NA	TRBJ1-3	CASSPGPGWGSGNTIYF	TGTGCCAGCAGTCCGGGGCCCGGGTGGGGCTCTGGAAACACCATATATTTT
NA	TRBV18	TRBD2	TRBJ2-5	CASSPFLPTSGSQETQYF	TGTGCCAGCTCACCATTTCTCCCGACTAGCGGGAGCCAAGAGACCCAGTACTTC
NA	TRBV7-2	TRBD1	TRBJ1-1	CASSRGTETEAFF	TGTGCCAGCAGCCGAGGGACAGAAACTGAAGCTTTCTTT
NA	TRBV30	NA	TRBJ2-7	CAWSGSRPYEQYF	TGTGCCTGGTCAGGGAGTAGGCCCTACGAGCAGTACTTC
NA	TRBV20-1	NA	TRBJ2-1	CSASSDEQFF	TGCAGTGCATCCAGCGATGAGCAGTTCTTC